In this sample, the clone carrying this TCR beta chain turned up once. This specimen belongs to a study of blood T cell repertoires in COVID-19. As for the study in general: Collection of acute and convalescent COVID-19 samples took place in the United States, Italy and Spain. PBMCs, B-cell-depleted T cells, or T cells provided the cDNA or gDNA that made up the material.

The authors' processing: Reference gene primer amplification gave estimated nucleated cell counts. Using immunoSEQ multiplex PCR, the repertoire was profiled, and TCRdb retains in-frame clones only, with some absent. The V and J calls and clone size are taken from that table; D and trimming were inferred from the DNA. The data contain about 24,000 clones, just over 90% of them singletons. The CDR3 is 16 amino acids. J gave up 5 bases and V 5 bases, and 8 bases lay outside the gene matches. CDR1 and CDR2 (germline): SGHTA, FQGNSA. V gene TRBV7-2 combines with J gene TRBJ2-5; 13 bases line up with TRBD2. This TCR was recovered from a man aged 65 to 85 with active COVID-19. Sequencing used peripheral blood. In nucleotides, the CDR3 is TGTGCCAGCAGCCTCCGGACTAGCGGGGGCCGGGAGACCCAGTACTTC. This translates into CASSLRTSGGRETQYF.